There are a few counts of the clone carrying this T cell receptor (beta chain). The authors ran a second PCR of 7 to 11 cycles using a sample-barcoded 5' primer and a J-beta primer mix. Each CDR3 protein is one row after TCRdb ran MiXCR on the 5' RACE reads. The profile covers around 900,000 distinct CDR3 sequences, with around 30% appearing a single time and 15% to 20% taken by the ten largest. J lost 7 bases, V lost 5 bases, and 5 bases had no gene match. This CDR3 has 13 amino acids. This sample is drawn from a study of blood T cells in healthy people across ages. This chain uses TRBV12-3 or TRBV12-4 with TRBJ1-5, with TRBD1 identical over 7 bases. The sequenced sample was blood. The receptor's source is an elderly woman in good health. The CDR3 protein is CASSDRVEQPQHF. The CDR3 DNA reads TGTGCCAGCAGTGACAGGGTCGAACAGCCCCAGCATTTT.